This TCR beta chain was obtained from a study of blood T cells in healthy people across ages. Together with a sample-barcoded 5' primer, a J-beta primer mix was included in a second PCR lasting roughly 7 to 11 cycles. Every single cDNA molecule received a tag from a template-switch adaptor with 12 random nucleotides. TCRdb passed the 5' RACE reads through MiXCR, listing each CDR3 protein once. This table holds approximately 1,700,000 distinct CDR3 sequences, 30% to 40% found once. This clonotype was recorded a few times. From germline, CDR1 is DFQATT and CDR2 SNEGSKA (reference sequence). Trimming pared 3 bases from V and 0 bases from J, leaving 13 bases between. The CDR3 is made up of 15 amino acids.

This clonotype was sampled from a human donor in good health. Sequencing was performed on blood. The chain is built from TRBV20-1 and TRBJ2-3; no firm D call. The CDR3 sequence: CSASWTPLSTDTQYF. The DNA of the CDR3 is TGCAGTGCTAGTTGGACGCCCCTTAGCACAGATACGCAGTATTTT.